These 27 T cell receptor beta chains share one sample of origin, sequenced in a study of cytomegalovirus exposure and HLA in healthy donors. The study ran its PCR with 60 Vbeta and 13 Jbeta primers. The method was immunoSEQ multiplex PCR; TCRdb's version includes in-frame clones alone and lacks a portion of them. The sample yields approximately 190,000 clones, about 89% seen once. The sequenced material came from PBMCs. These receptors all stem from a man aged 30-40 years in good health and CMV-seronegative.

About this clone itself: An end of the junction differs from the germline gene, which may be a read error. The CDR3 nucleotides read TGTGCCAGCAGCCTACAGGGGTATGGGGCCAACGGCCTGACTTTC. This encodes CASSLQGYGANGLTF. The genes are TRBV14 and TRBJ2-6, with TRBD1 identical over 7 bases. The CDR3 is 15 residues long. The germline gives CDR1 SGHDN, CDR2 FVKESK.

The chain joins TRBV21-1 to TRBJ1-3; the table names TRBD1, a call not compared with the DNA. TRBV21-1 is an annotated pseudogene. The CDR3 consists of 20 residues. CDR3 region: CASSSLGQKIPKTSGNTIYF. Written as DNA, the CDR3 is TGTGCCAGCAGCTCACTGGGGCAGAAGATACCTAAAACCTCTGGAAACACCATATATTTT.

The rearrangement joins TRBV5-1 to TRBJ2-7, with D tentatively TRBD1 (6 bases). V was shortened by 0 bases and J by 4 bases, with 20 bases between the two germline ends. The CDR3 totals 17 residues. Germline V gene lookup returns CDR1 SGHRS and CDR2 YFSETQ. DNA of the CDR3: TGCGCCAGCAGCTTGGCCAGTTCTGCACAGGGTAGGTACGAGCAGTACTTC. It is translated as CASSLASSAQGRYEQYF.

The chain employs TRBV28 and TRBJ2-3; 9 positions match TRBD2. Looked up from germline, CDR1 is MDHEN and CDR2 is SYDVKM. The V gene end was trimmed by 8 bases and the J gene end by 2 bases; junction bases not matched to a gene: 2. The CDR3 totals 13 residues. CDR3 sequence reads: CASGTSYTDTQYF. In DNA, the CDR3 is TGTGCCAGCGGGACTAGCTACACAGATACGCAGTATTTT.

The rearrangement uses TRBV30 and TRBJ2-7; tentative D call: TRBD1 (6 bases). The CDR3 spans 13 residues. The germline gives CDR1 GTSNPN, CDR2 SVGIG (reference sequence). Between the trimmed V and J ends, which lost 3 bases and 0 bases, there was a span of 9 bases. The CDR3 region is CAWRQGNSYEQYF. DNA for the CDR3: TGTGCCTGGAGGCAGGGGAACTCCTACGAGCAGTACTTC.

The CDR3 loop reads CASSTTSGSGETQYF. The CDR3 region has the DNA TGTGCCAGCAGCACCACTAGCGGGAGTGGCGAGACCCAGTACTTC. V usage is TRBV11-2 and J usage is TRBJ2-5, with 11 bases fitting TRBD2. Germline V gene data show CDR1 as SGHAT and CDR2 as FQNNGV. The CDR3 extends over 15 amino acids. The V segment lost 5 bases and the J segment 5 bases; nucleotides outside the gene matches: 7.

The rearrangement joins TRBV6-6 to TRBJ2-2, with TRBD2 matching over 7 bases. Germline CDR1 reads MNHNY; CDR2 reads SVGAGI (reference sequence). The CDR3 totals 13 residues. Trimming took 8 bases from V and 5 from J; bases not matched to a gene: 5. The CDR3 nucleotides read TGTGCCAGCCGGAGGGAGGGTACCGGGGAGCTGTTTTTT. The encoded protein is CASRREGTGELFF.

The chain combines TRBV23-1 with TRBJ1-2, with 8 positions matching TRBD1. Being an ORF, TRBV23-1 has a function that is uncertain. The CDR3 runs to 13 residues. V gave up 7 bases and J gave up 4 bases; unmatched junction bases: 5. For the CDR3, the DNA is TGCGCCAGCAAACGGACAGGGCTCTATGGCTACACCTTC. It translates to CASKRTGLYGYTF.

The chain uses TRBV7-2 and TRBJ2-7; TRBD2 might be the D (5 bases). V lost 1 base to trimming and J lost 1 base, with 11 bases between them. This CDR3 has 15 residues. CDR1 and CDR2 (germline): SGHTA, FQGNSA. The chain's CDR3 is CASSLVVTTSYEQYF. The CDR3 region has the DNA TGTGCCAGCAGCTTAGTAGTGACTACGTCCTACGAGCAGTACTTC.

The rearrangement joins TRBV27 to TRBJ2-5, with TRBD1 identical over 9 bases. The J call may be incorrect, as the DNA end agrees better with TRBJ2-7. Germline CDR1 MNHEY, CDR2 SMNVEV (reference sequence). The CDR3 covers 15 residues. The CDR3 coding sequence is TGTGCCAGCAGTGCAACGGGACAGGGTACCTACGAGCAGTACTTC. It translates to CASSATGQGTYEQYF.

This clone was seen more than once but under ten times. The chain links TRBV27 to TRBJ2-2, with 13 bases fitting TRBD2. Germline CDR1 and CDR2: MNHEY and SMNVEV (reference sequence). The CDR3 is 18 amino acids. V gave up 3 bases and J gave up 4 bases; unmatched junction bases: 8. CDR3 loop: CASSLPRTSGSLTGELFF. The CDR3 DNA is TGTGCCAGCAGTTTGCCCCGGACTAGCGGGAGTCTCACCGGGGAGCTGTTTTTT.

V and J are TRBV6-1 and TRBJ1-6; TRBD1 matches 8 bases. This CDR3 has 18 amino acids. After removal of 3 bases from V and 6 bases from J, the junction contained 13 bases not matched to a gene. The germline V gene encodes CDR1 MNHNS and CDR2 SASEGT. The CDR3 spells CASSDLPFATGVNSPLHF. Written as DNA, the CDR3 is TGTGCCAGCAGTGACCTTCCGTTCGCGACAGGGGTTAATTCACCCCTCCACTTT.

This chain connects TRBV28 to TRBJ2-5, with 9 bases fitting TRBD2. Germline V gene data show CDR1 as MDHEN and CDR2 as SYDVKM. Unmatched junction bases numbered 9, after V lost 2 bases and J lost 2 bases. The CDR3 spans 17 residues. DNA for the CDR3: TGTGCCAGCAGTTTACCCCCTAGCGGGAAGAATCAAGAGACCCAGTACTTC. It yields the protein CASSLPPSGKNQETQYF. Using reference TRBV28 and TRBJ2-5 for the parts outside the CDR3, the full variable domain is DVKVTQSSRYLVKRTGEKVFLECVQDMDHENMFWYRQDPGLGLRLIYFSYDVKMKEKGDIPEGYSVSREKKERFSLILESASTNQTSMYLCASSLPPSGKNQETQYFGPGTRLLVL.

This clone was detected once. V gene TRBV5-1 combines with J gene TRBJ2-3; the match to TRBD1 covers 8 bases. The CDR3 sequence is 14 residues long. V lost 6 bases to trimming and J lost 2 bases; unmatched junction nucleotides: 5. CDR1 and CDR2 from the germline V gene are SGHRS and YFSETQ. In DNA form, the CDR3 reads TGCGCCAGCAAGGACAGGGAAAACACAGATACGCAGTATTTT. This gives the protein CASKDRENTDTQYF.

CDR3 sequence reads: CASSSQEQYF. The CDR3 coding sequence is TGTGCCAGCAGCTCACAGGAGCAGTACTTC. This chain connects TRBV5-6 to TRBJ2-5, with D tentatively TRBD1 (5 bases). The CDR3 loop spans 10 amino acids. Germline V gene data show CDR1 as SGHDT and CDR2 as YYEEEE. V was trimmed by 3 bases and J by 11 bases, leaving 8 bases between them.

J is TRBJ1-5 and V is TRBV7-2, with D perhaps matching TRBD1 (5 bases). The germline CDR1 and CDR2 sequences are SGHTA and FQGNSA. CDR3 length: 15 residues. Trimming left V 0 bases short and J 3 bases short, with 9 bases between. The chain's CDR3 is CASSLARGVNQPQHF. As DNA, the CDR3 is TGTGCCAGCAGCTTAGCGCGGGGGGTCAATCAGCCCCAGCATTTT.

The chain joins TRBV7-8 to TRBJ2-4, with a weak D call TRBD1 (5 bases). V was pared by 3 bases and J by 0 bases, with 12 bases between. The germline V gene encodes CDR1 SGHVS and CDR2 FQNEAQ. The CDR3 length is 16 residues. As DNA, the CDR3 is TGTGCCAGCAGCTTCTTAGGACAAAAAGCCAAAAACATTCAGTACTTC. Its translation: CASSFLGQKAKNIQYF.

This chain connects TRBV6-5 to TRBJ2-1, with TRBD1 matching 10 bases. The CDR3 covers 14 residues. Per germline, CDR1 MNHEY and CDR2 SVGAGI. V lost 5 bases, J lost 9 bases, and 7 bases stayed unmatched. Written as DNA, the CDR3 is TGTGCCAGCAGTGAAGACAGGGGGCTCGTTGAGCAGTTCTTC. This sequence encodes CASSEDRGLVEQFF.

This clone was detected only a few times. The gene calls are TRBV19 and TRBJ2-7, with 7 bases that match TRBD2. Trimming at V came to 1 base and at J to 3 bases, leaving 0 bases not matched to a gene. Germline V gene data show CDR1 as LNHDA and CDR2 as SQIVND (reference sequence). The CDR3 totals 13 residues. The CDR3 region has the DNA TGTGCCAGTAGTATAGGGGGGGGCTACGAGCAGTACTTC. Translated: CASSIGGGYEQYF.

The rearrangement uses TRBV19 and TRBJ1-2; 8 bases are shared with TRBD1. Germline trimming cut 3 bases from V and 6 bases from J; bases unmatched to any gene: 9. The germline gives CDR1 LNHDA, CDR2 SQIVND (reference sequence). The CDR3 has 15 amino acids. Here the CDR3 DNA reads TGTGCCAGTAGTATCGAGCACAGGGGGGTCGATGGCTACACCTTC. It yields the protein CASSIEHRGVDGYTF.

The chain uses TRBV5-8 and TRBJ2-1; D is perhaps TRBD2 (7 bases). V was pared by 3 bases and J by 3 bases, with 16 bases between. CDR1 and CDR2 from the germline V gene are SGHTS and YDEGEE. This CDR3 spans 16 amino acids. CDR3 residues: CASSSAGGLFYNEQFF. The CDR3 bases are TGTGCCAGCAGCTCAGCCGGGGGGCTCTTCTACAATGAGCAGTTCTTC.

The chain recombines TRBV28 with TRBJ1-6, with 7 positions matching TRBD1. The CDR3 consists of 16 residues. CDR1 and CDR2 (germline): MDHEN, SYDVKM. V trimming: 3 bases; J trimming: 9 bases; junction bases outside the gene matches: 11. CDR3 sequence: CASSFLGRDRSSPLHF. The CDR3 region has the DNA TGTGCCAGCAGTTTTTTGGGTAGGGACAGAAGTTCACCCCTCCACTTT.

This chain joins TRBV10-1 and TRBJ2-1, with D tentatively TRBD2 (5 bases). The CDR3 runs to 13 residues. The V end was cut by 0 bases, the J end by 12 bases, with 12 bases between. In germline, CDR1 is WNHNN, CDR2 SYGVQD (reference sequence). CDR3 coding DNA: TGCGCCAGCAGTGAGTCGATAGTCCTAGCGCAGTTCTTC. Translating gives CASSESIVLAQFF.

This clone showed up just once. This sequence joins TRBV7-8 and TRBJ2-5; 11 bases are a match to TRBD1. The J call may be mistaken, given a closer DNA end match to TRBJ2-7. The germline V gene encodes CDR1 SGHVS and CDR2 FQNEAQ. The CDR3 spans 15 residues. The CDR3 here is CASSPRTGGFNEQYF. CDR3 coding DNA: TGTGCCAGCAGCCCTCGGACAGGGGGCTTTAACGAGCAGTACTTC.

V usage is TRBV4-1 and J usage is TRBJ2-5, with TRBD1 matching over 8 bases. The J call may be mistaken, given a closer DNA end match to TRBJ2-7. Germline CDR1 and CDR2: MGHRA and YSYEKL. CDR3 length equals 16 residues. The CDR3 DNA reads TGCGCCAGCAGCCAAGTTGTTGGACAGGGCAACTACGAGCAGTACTTC. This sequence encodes CASSQVVGQGNYEQYF.

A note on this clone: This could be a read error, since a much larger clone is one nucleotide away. CDR3 coding DNA: TGTGCCAGCAGTGAAGAGACAGGGCCCTACGAGCAGTACTTC. It yields the protein CASSEETGPYEQYF. This chain links TRBV2 with TRBJ2-7; 7 bases align to TRBD1. J was trimmed by 2 bases and V by 1 base; bases with no gene match: 2. CDR3 length equals 14 residues. Germline lookup yields CDR1 SNHLY and CDR2 FYNNEI. The whole variable domain, filled in from reference TRBV2 and TRBJ2-7, reads EPEVTQTPSHQVTQMGQEVILRCVPISNHLYFYWYRQILGQKVEFLVSFYNNEISEKSEIFDDQFSVERPDGSNFTLKIRSTKLEDSAMYFCASSEETGPYEQYFGPGTRLTVT.

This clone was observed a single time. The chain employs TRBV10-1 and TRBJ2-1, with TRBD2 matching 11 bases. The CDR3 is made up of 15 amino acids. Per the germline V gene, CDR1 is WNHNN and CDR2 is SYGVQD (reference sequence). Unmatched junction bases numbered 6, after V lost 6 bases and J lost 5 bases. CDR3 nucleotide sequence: TGCGCCAGCAGCACCGGGACTAGCGGAAACAATGAGCAGTTCTTC. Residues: CASSTGTSGNNEQFF.